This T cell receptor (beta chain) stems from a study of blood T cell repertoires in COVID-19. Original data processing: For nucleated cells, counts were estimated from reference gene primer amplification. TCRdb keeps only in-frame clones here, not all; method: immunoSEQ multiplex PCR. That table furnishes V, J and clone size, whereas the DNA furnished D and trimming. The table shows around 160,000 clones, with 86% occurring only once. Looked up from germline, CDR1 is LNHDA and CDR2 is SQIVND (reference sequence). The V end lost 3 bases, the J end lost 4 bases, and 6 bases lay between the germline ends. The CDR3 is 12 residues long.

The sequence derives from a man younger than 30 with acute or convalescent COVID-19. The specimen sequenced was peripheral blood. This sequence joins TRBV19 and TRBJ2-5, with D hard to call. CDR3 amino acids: CASSMRRETQYF. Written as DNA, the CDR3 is TGTGCCAGTAGTATGCGTCGAGAGACCCAGTACTTC.